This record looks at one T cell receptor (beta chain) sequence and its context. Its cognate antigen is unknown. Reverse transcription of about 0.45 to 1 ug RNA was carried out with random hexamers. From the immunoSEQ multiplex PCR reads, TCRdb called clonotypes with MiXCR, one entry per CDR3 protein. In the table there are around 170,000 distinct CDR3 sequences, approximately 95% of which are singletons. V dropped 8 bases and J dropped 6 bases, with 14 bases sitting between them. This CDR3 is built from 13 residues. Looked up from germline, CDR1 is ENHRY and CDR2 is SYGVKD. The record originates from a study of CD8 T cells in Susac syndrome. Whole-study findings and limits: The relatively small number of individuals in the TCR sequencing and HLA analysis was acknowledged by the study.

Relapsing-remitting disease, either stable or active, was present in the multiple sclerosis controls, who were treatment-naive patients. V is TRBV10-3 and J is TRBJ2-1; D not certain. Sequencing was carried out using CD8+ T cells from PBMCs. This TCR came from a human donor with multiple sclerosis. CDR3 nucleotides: TGTGCCATCCTCCGTCCGGGTTCCAATGAGCAGTTCTTC. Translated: CAILRPGSNEQFF.